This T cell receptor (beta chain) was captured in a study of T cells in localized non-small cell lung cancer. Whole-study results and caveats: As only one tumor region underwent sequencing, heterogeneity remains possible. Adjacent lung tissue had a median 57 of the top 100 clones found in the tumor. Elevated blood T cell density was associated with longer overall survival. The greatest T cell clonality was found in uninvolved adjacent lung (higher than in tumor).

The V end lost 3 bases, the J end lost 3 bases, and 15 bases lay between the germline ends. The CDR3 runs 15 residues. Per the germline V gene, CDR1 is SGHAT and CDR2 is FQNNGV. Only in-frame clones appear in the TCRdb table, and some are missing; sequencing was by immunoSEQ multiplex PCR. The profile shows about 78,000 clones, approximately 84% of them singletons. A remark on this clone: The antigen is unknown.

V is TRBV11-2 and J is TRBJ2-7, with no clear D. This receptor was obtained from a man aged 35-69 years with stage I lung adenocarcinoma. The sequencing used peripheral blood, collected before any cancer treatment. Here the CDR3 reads CASSLQMPLSYEQYF. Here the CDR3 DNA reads TGTGCCAGCAGCTTGCAGATGCCTTTAAGCTACGAGCAGTACTTC.